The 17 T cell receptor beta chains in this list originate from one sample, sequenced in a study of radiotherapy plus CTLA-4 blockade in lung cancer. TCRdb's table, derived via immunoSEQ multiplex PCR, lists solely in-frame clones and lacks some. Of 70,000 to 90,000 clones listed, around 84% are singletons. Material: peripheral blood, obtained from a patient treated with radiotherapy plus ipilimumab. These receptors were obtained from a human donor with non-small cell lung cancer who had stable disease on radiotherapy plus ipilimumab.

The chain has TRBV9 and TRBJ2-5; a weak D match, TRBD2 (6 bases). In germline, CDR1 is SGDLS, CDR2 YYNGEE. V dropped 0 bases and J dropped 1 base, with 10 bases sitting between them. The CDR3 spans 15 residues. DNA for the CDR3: TGTGCCAGCAGCGTAGGCGGGGCGCGCCAAGAGACCCAGTACTTC. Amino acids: CASSVGGARQETQYF.

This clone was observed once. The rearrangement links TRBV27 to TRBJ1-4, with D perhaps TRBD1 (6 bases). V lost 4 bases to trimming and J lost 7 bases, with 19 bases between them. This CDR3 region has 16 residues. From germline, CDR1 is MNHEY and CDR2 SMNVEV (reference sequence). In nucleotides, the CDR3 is TGTGCCAGCAGTTCGGGCAGGGGCCCTACAGGTGAAAAACTGTTTTTT. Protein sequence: CASSSGRGPTGEKLFF.

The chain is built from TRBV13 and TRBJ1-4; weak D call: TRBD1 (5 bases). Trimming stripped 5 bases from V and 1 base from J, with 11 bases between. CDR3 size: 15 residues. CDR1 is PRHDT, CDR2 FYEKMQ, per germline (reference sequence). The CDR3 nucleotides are TGTGCCAGCAGCCTTAGTGGGGGAACTAATGAAAAACTGTTTTTT. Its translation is CASSLSGGTNEKLFF. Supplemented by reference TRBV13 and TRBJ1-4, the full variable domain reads AAGVIQSPRHLIKEKRETATLKCYPIPRHDTVYWYQQGPGQDPQFLISFYEKMQSDKGSIPDRFSAQQFSDYHSELNMSSLELGDSALYFCASSLSGGTNEKLFFGSGTQLSVL.

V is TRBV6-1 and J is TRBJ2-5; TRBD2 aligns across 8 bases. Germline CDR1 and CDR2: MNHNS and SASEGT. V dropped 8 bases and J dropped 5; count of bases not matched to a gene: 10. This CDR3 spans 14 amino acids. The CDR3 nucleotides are TGTGCCAGCGGGAGGGGCTTAGCGGGGGAGACCCAGTACTTC. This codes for CASGRGLAGETQYF.

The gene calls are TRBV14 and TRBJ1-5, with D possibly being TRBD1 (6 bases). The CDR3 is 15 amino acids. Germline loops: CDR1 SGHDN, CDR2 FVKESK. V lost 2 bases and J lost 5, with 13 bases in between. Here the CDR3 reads CASSQSPGADQPQHF. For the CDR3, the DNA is TGTGCCAGCAGCCAATCGCCAGGGGCTGATCAGCCCCAGCATTTT.

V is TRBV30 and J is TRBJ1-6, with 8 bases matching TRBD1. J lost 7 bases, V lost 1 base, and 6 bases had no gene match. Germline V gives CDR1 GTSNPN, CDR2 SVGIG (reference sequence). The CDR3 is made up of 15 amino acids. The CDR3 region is CAWSATTGGNSPLHF. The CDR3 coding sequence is TGTGCCTGGAGTGCAACAACAGGGGGAAATTCACCCCTCCACTTT.

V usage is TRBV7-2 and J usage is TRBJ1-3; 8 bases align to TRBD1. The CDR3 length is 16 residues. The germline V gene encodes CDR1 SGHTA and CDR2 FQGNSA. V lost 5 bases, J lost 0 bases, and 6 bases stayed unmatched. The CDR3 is CASSLGQASSGNTIYF. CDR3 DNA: TGTGCCAGCAGCCTGGGACAGGCGAGCTCTGGAAACACCATATATTTT.

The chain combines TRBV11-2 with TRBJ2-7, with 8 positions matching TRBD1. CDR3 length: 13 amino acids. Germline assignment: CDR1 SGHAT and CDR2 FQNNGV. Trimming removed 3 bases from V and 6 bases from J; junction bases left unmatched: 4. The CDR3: CASSFPGQAEQYF. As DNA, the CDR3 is TGTGCCAGCAGCTTCCCGGGACAGGCCGAGCAGTACTTC. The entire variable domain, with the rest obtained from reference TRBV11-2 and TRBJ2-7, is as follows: EAGVAQSPRYKIIEKRQSVAFWCNPISGHATLYWYQQILGQGPKLLIQFQNNGVVDDSQLPKDRFSAERLKGVDSTLKIQPAKLEDSAVYLCASSFPGQAEQYFGPGTRLTVT.

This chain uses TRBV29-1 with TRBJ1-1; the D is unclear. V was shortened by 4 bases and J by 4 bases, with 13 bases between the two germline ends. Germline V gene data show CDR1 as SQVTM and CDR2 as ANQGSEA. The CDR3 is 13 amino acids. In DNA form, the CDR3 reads TGCAGCGTTGTCGCCAGTATCGTCACTGAAGCTTTCTTT. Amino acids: CSVVASIVTEAFF.

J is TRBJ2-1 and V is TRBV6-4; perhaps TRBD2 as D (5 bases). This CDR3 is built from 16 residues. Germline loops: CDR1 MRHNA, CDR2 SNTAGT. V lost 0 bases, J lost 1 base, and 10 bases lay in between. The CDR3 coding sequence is TGTGCCAGCAGTGACTCGGCTAGCTGGTCCTACAATGAGCAGTTCTTC. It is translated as CASSDSASWSYNEQFF.

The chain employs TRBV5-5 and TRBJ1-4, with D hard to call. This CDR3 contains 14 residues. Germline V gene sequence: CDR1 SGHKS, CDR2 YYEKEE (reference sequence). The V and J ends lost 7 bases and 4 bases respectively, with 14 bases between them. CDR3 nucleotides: TGTGCCAGCCGGGGAGATTGGGGTAATGAAAAACTGTTTTTT. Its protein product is CASRGDWGNEKLFF.

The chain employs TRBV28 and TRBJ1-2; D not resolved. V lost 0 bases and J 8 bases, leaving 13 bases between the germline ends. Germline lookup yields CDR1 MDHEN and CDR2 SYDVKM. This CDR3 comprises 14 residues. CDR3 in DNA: TGTGCCAGCAGTTTATGGGACGCCAGTTTGGGCTACACCTTC. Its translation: CASSLWDASLGYTF.

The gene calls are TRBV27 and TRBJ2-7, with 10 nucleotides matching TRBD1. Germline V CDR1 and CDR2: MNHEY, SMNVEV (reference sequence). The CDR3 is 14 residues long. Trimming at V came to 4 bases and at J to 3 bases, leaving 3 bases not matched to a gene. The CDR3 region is CASSSGQGIYEQYF. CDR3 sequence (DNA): TGTGCCAGCAGTTCGGGACAGGGGATCTACGAGCAGTACTTC.

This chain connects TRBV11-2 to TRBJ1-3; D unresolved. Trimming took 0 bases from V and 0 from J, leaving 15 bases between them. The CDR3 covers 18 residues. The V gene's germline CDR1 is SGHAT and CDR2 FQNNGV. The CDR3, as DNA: TGTGCCAGCAGCTTAGAAGGGTCACTGCATAGCTCTGGAAACACCATATATTTT. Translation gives CASSLEGSLHSSGNTIYF.

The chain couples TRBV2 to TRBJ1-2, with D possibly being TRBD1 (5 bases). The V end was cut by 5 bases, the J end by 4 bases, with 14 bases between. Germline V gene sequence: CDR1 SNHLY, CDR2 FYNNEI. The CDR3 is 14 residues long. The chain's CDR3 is CASSQTERLYGYTF. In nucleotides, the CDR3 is TGTGCCAGCAGTCAGACAGAGCGGCTCTATGGCTACACCTTC.

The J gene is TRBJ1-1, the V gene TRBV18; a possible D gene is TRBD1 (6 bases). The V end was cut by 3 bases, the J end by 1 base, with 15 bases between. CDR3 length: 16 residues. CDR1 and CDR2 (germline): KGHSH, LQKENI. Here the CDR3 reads CASSPRTGTANTEAFF. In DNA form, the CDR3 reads TGTGCCAGCTCACCGCGAACAGGGACGGCGAACACTGAAGCTTTCTTT.

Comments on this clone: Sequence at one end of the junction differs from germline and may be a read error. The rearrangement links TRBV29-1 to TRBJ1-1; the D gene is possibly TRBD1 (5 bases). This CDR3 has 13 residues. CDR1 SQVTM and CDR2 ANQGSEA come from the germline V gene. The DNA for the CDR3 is TGCAGCATTGACCCTCCAGGAGGGGCTGAAGCTTTCTTT. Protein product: CSIDPPGGAEAFF.